The rows below give T cell receptor beta chains drawn from one sample of a study of cytomegalovirus exposure and HLA in healthy donors. Some clones are missing from TCRdb's copy, which holds only in-frame ones; the method was immunoSEQ multiplex PCR. The sample has 100,000 to 150,000 clones, approximately 80% seen once. Sequenced: PBMCs. Receptor source: a man between 25 and 39 years old in good health and CMV-seropositive. CDR3s include the opening cysteine and the closing phenylalanine or tryptophan. The order of the fields is clone size, D gene, V gene, CDR3 length, J gene, CDR3 protein, CDR3 DNA. D genes are given only for firm matches. Some rows mark clone size as missing; the rest say once, few, many or name a class of expanded clone.

size: once
D: TRBD1
V: TRBV30
length: 17
J: TRBJ1-5
CDR3: CAWSADRGIFSNQPQHF
DNA: TGTGCCTGGAGTGCGGACAGGGGCATTTTTAGCAATCAGCCCCAGCATTTT

size: few
D: .
V: TRBV5-1
length: 13
J: TRBJ1-2
CDR3: CASSLVEDYGYTF
DNA: TGCGCCAGCAGCTTAGTAGAAGACTATGGCTACACCTTC

size: .
D: .
V: TRBV19
length: 14
J: TRBJ1-1
CDR3: CASSNYPENTEAFF
DNA: TGTGCCAGTAGTAACTATCCGGAGAACACTGAAGCTTTCTTT

size: .
D: TRBD1
V: TRBV5-1
length: 15
J: TRBJ2-1
CDR3: CASKLGQGDYNEQFF
DNA: TGCGCCAGTAAACTCGGACAGGGGGATTACAATGAGCAGTTCTTC

size: once
D: TRBD2
V: TRBV6-5
length: 16
J: TRBJ2-7
CDR3: CASSYTGLAGTYEQYF
DNA: TGTGCCAGCAGTTACACCGGACTAGCGGGAACCTACGAGCAGTACTTC

size: .
D: TRBD2
V: TRBV4-3
length: 15
J: TRBJ2-3
CDR3: CASSLAAQRADTQYF
DNA: TGCGCCAGCAGTCTAGCGGCCCAGCGGGCAGATACGCAGTATTTT

size: few
D: .
V: TRBV9
length: 11
J: TRBJ1-2
CDR3: CASSDNMGYTF
DNA: TGTGCCAGCAGCGATAACATGGGCTACACCTTC

size: few
D: .
V: TRBV5-8
length: 17
J: TRBJ2-5
CDR3: CASSLEAGAPLGETQYF
DNA: TGTGCCAGCAGCTTGGAGGCAGGGGCACCCCTAGGGGAGACCCAGTACTTC

size: .
D: TRBD2
V: TRBV7-2
length: 14
J: TRBJ2-7
CDR3: CASSLTAVAGEQYF
DNA: TGTGCCAGCAGCTTAACCGCCGTAGCGGGCGAGCAGTACTTC

size: .
D: .
V: TRBV13
length: 13
J: TRBJ1-1
CDR3: CASSPRGNTEAFF
DNA: TGTGCCAGCAGCCCAAGGGGGAACACTGAAGCTTTCTTT

size: few
D: TRBD1
V: TRBV7-8
length: 13
J: TRBJ2-7
CDR3: CASSLGQGNEQYF
DNA: TGTGCCAGCAGCTTGGGACAGGGGAACGAGCAGTACTTC

size: .
D: .
V: TRBV7-2
length: 14
J: TRBJ2-5
CDR3: CASSDPGASETQYF
DNA: TGTGCCAGCAGCGATCCAGGGGCGTCAGAGACCCAGTACTTC

size: .
D: .
V: TRBV4-3
length: 16
J: TRBJ2-7
CDR3: CASSQGRGIGIYEQYF
DNA: TGCGCCAGCAGCCAAGGCCGGGGGATAGGAATCTACGAGCAGTACTTC

size: once
D: .
V: TRBV21-1
length: 18
J: TRBJ2-1
CDR3: CASSKGEQGRVTGYEQFF
DNA: TGTGCCAGCAGCAAAGGAGAACAGGGGAGAGTCACTGGCTATGAGCAGTTCTTC

size: .
D: .
V: TRBV7-3
length: 11
J: TRBJ2-7
CDR3: CASSNGYEQYF
DNA: TGTGCCAGCAGCAACGGTTACGAGCAGTACTTC

size: .
D: .
V: TRBV6-1
length: 15
J: TRBJ1-1
CDR3: CASRNGGRIGTEAFF
DNA: TGTGCCAGCAGGAATGGGGGGAGAATAGGCACTGAAGCTTTCTTT

size: .
D: TRBD2
V: TRBV6-4
length: 17
J: TRBJ2-3
CDR3: CASTINSGRMSTDTQYF
DNA: TGTGCCAGCACAATTAATAGCGGGAGAATGAGCACAGATACGCAGTATTTT

size: .
D: .
V: TRBV19
length: 14
J: TRBJ2-1
CDR3: CASSIEGRGNEQFF
DNA: TGTGCCAGTAGTATTGAGGGCCGAGGCAATGAGCAGTTCTTC

size: .
D: .
V: TRBV6-1
length: 17
J: TRBJ2-4
CDR3: CASSEMVWATAKNIQYF
DNA: TGTGCCAGCAGTGAAATGGTGTGGGCGACAGCCAAAAACATTCAGTACTTC

size: .
D: .
V: TRBV5-1
length: 15
J: TRBJ2-7
CDR3: CASSLGGQGSYEQYF
DNA: TGCGCCAGCAGCTTGGGAGGCCAGGGTTCCTACGAGCAGTACTTC

size: .
D: .
V: TRBV7-9
length: 15
J: TRBJ1-1
CDR3: CASSLEVGANTEAFF
DNA: TGTGCCAGCAGCTTAGAAGTGGGGGCGAACACTGAAGCTTTCTTT

size: .
D: .
V: TRBV16
length: 13
J: TRBJ1-5
CDR3: CASSQGARQPQHF
DNA: TGTGCCAGCAGCCAAGGGGCTCGACAGCCCCAGCATTTT

size: .
D: .
V: TRBV28
length: 12
J: TRBJ1-5
CDR3: CASGGYYQPQHF
DNA: TGTGCCAGCGGGGGGTACTATCAGCCCCAGCATTTT

size: .
D: .
V: TRBV9
length: 14
J: TRBJ2-7
CDR3: CASSVAGSTYEQYF
DNA: TGTGCCAGCAGCGTTGCAGGGTCTACCTACGAGCAGTACTTC

size: .
D: TRBD2
V: TRBV9
length: 16
J: TRBJ2-2
CDR3: CASSPRTSGKSGELFF
DNA: TGTGCCAGCAGCCCTCGGACTAGCGGGAAGAGCGGGGAGCTGTTTTTT

size: .
D: TRBD1
V: TRBV19
length: 14
J: TRBJ2-7
CDR3: CASSSGGYYYEQYF
DNA: TGTGCCAGTAGTTCAGGGGGATACTACTACGAGCAGTACTTC

size: .
D: .
V: TRBV2
length: 17
J: TRBJ2-1
CDR3: CASSEALRTNLYNEQFF
DNA: TGTGCCAGCAGTGAAGCGCTTCGGACTAACCTCTACAATGAGCAGTTCTTC

size: .
D: TRBD1
V: TRBV25-1
length: 15
J: TRBJ1-4
CDR3: CASSISQGGSEKLFF
DNA: TGTGCCAGCAGTATATCACAGGGGGGTTCGGAAAAACTGTTTTTT

size: .
D: .
V: TRBV15
length: 15
J: TRBJ1-2
CDR3: CATSTGRTENYGYTF
DNA: TGTGCCACCAGCACAGGTAGGACAGAGAACTATGGCTACACCTTC

size: .
D: .
V: TRBV10-1
length: 16
J: TRBJ2-3
CDR3: CASSDLTGSSTDTQYF
DNA: TGCGCCAGCAGTGATCTGACGGGGAGTAGCACAGATACGCAGTATTTT

size: .
D: TRBD2
V: TRBV18
length: 15
J: TRBJ2-7
CDR3: CASSPGLAHSYEQYF
DNA: TGTGCCAGCTCACCGGGACTAGCGCACTCCTACGAGCAGTACTTC

size: .
D: .
V: TRBV29-1
length: 14
J: TRBJ1-1
CDR3: CSVRVSLSNTEAFF
DNA: TGCAGCGTGAGGGTATCCTTATCGAACACTGAAGCTTTCTTT

size: once
D: .
V: TRBV7-8
length: 15
J: TRBJ2-1
CDR3: CASSSRRGLSNEQFF
DNA: TGTGCCAGCAGCTCCAGAAGGGGCCTTTCGAATGAGCAGTTCTTC

size: once
D: .
V: TRBV29-1
length: 11
J: TRBJ2-7
CDR3: CSVERSYEQYF
DNA: TGCAGCGTTGAACGGAGCTACGAGCAGTACTTC